Below, 26 T cell receptor beta chains from the same sample are listed, as sequenced in a study of CD8 T cells in ankylosing spondylitis. The antigens these receptors bind are not known. Each CDR3 protein is one row after TCRdb ran MiXCR on the 5' RACE reads. The sample gives about 500,000 distinct CDR3 sequences, roughly 5.2% of which show up once; around 3.6% is in the top ten. General study points: Within ankylosing spondylitis blood, a TCR beta motif made up of eight or nine highly homologous variants appeared to be characteristic.

The sequenced sample consisted of blood, either unsorted or a sorted T cell fraction (not recorded which). Source of these receptors: a male donor with ankylosing spondylitis.

This sequence joins TRBV5-1 and TRBJ2-1; D is ambiguous. Germline V gene data show CDR1 as SGHRS and CDR2 as YFSETQ. This CDR3 spans 15 amino acids. V lost 3 bases, J lost 1 base, and 11 bases lay in between. The CDR3 DNA is TGCGCCAGCAGCTCACGGGCCGGTTCCTACAATGAGCAGTTCTTC. This translates into CASSSRAGSYNEQFF. Looking up the rest from reference TRBV5-1 and TRBJ2-1 gives the full variable domain: KAGVTQTPRYLIKTRGQQVTLSCSPISGHRSVSWYQQTPGQGLQFLFEYFSETQRNKGNFPGRFSGRQFSNSRSEMNVSTLELGDSALYLCASSSRAGSYNEQFFGPGTRLTVL.

The chain combines TRBV20-1 with TRBJ2-5; tentative D call: TRBD2 (6 bases). The germline gives CDR1 DFQATT, CDR2 SNEGSKA (reference sequence). The CDR3 length is 15 residues. The germline V and J ends were trimmed by 4 bases and 4 bases, with 19 bases remaining between them. The CDR3: CSATRGGSGRETQYF. CDR3 nucleotides: TGCAGTGCTACCCGGGGCGGCAGCGGGCGAGAGACCCAGTACTTC.

This clonotype came up a few times. The chain links TRBV27 to TRBJ2-7, with D possibly matching TRBD1 (5 bases). CDR1 and CDR2 from the germline V gene are MNHEY and SMNVEV (reference sequence). V was trimmed by 3 bases and J by 2 bases, leaving 20 bases between them. The CDR3 sequence is 17 residues long. The CDR3 loop reads CASSFSIYRSLPYEQYF. The DNA of the CDR3 is TGTGCCAGCAGTTTCTCTATCTACAGGAGTCTTCCCTACGAGCAGTACTTC.

The gene calls are TRBV7-8 and TRBJ2-2; the D gene is possibly TRBD1 (6 bases). The V gene's germline CDR1 is SGHVS and CDR2 FQNEAQ. The CDR3 has 16 residues. V was shortened by 5 bases and J by 1 base, with 14 bases between the two germline ends. CDR3 region: CASSPRGRGNTGELFF. The CDR3 nucleotides read TGTGCCAGCAGCCCCCGAGGCAGGGGGAACACCGGGGAGCTGTTTTTT.

Many counts were recorded for this clonotype. CDR3 nucleotide sequence: TGCGCCAGCAGCGGTCCGGGACAGTATAACTATGGCTACACCTTC. It encodes CASSGPGQYNYGYTF. The chain uses TRBV4-3 and TRBJ1-2; 7 bases match TRBD1. The CDR3 contains 15 residues. Germline V gene sequence: CDR1 LGHNA, CDR2 YSLEER. V lost 5 bases, J lost 1 base, and 7 bases stayed unmatched.

This clonotype came up many times. The V call is TRBV2, the J call TRBJ1-2; no reliable D call. Germline lookup yields CDR1 SNHLY and CDR2 FYNNEI. Trimming shortened V by 6 bases and J by 0 bases, and 11 bases separated the two germline ends. This CDR3 contains 14 residues. The CDR3 loop is CASRRASANYGYTF. The CDR3 DNA is TGTGCCAGCAGGCGGGCTTCAGCTAACTATGGCTACACCTTC.

This clonotype has ten or more counts. V and J are TRBV29-1 and TRBJ2-5; D assignment may be TRBD1 or TRBD2 (6 bases each). Germline V gene lookup returns CDR1 SQVTM and CDR2 ANQGSEA. The germline V and J ends were trimmed by 6 bases and 2 bases, with 22 bases remaining between them. The CDR3 is 16 amino acids. The chain's CDR3 is CSVVPFQRGGQETQYF. CDR3 nucleotide sequence: TGCAGCGTCGTTCCGTTCCAAAGAGGGGGGCAAGAGACCCAGTACTTC.

This clonotype was seen ten or more times. The gene calls are TRBV2 and TRBJ1-1, with D maybe TRBD1 (5 bases). The germline V and J ends were trimmed by 2 bases and 4 bases, with 17 bases remaining between them. The CDR3 length is 16 residues. Per germline, CDR1 SNHLY and CDR2 FYNNEI. CDR3: CASSEQGGQVGTEAFF. The CDR3 coding sequence is TGTGCCAGCAGTGAACAGGGAGGGCAGGTGGGCACTGAAGCTTTCTTT.

V and J are TRBV11-2 and TRBJ2-5; D unclear. Germline V lookup: CDR1 SGHAT, CDR2 FQNNGV. Trimming took 6 bases from V and 7 from J, leaving 15 bases between them. The CDR3 is 13 amino acids. CDR3 protein: CASSYDRVPTQYF. The CDR3 DNA reads TGTGCCAGCAGTTACGACCGGGTGCCGACCCAGTACTTC.

This clonotype was seen repeatedly, ten times or more. This chain joins TRBV11-2 and TRBJ2-7, with D uncertain. Deletions cut 4 bases from V and 2 bases from J, with 15 bases between. The CDR3 spans 15 residues. Per the germline V gene, CDR1 is SGHAT and CDR2 is FQNNGV. This CDR3 is CASSSLGRLTYEQYF. Here the CDR3 DNA reads TGTGCCAGCAGCTCCCTAGGGCGGCTAACCTACGAGCAGTACTTC.

This clonotype was counted many times. The rearrangement joins TRBV10-3 to TRBJ1-5; TRBD1 aligns across 8 bases. Trimming at V came to 2 bases and at J to 6 bases, leaving 6 bases not matched to a gene. The CDR3 has 15 residues. Looked up from germline, CDR1 is ENHRY and CDR2 is SYGVKD. Written as DNA, the CDR3 is TGTGCCATCAGTGAGACCGACAGGGGCAGTCAGCCCCAGCATTTT. Its translation: CAISETDRGSQPQHF.

This clonotype was detected ten times or more. The V gene is TRBV10-3, the J gene TRBJ2-1; TRBD2 agrees at 11 bases. The CDR3 spans 15 residues. Germline trimming cut 3 bases from V and 5 bases from J; bases unmatched to any gene: 3. Germline CDR1 reads ENHRY; CDR2 reads SYGVKD. CDR3 bases: TGTGCCATCAGTGAAGGGACTAGCGGAAACAATGAGCAGTTCTTC. Protein product: CAISEGTSGNNEQFF.

This clonotype was seen only a few times. This chain connects TRBV28 to TRBJ2-5; 10 bases map to TRBD1. J lost 3 bases, V lost 3 bases, and 13 bases had no gene match. In germline, CDR1 is MDHEN, CDR2 SYDVKM. The CDR3 is made up of 18 amino acids. CDR3 bases: TGTGCCAGCAGTTTTGAGACAGGGGGCTTCGTGTTCAAAGAGACCCAGTACTTC. Amino acid sequence: CASSFETGGFVFKETQYF.

This clonotype was counted many times. The V call is TRBV10-3, the J call TRBJ1-5; D perhaps matches TRBD1 (6 bases). V was cut by 10 bases and J by 0 bases, with 16 bases left in between. Germline CDR1 ENHRY, CDR2 SYGVKD. The CDR3 loop spans 15 amino acids. This CDR3 is CATHEGGYSNQPQHF. The CDR3 coding sequence is TGTGCCACACACGAGGGGGGTTATAGCAATCAGCCCCAGCATTTT.

This clonotype appeared a few times. J is TRBJ2-2 and V is TRBV28, with D perhaps matching TRBD2 (6 bases). CDR1 and CDR2 (germline): MDHEN, SYDVKM. With 6 bases removed from V and 4 bases from J, the gap between germline ends came to 18 bases. This CDR3 contains 16 residues. CDR3 sequence: CASSPRAGHGTGELFF. The CDR3 region has the DNA TGTGCCAGCAGCCCCCGGGCGGGGCATGGCACCGGGGAGCTGTTTTTT.

This clonotype was observed many times. This chain links TRBV12-3 or TRBV12-4 with TRBJ2-3; 7 nucleotides align to TRBD2. The CDR3 is 14 residues long. The ends lost 3 bases at V and 5 bases at J; junction bases unmatched: 5. This CDR3 reads CASSFAGEVDTQYF. CDR3 sequence (DNA): TGTGCCAGCAGTTTCGCGGGAGAGGTAGATACGCAGTATTTT.

This clonotype was seen at least ten times. One end of the junction is discordant with germline, which a read error may explain. This chain connects TRBV7-9 to TRBJ1-1; D uncertain. Germline values: CDR1 SEHNR, CDR2 FQNEAQ (reference sequence). This CDR3 is 13 amino acids long. The CDR3 region is CASSLEGGTEAFF. Here the CDR3 DNA reads TGCGCCAGCAGCTTGGAGGGCGGCACTGAAGCTTTCTTT.

This clonotype was observed at least ten times. J is TRBJ2-7 and V is TRBV5-1, with D possibly being TRBD1 (5 bases). This CDR3 region has 15 residues. CDR1 is SGHRS and CDR2 is YFSETQ in the germline V gene. Trimming removed 4 bases at V and 4 bases at J, with 18 bases between. The CDR3 DNA sequence: TGCGCCAGCAGCCCGATGATTGCAGGGAAGTACGAGCAGTACTTC. This sequence encodes CASSPMIAGKYEQYF.

The table lists this clonotype with a few counts. Here the CDR3 DNA reads TGCAGTGCTATCCTAATTGGGACAGGTTCCTACGAGCAGTACTTC. Amino acids: CSAILIGTGSYEQYF. The chain recombines TRBV20-1 with TRBJ2-7; 8 bases are a match to TRBD1. The germline CDR1 and CDR2 sequences are DFQATT and SNEGSKA (reference sequence). This CDR3 is built from 15 residues. The trim removed 4 bases at V and 1 base at J, leaving 9 bases unmatched.

This clonotype was detected many times. The V and J genes are TRBV20-1 and TRBJ2-3; D ambiguous. CDR3 length: 13 residues. V was trimmed by 0 bases and J by 9 bases, leaving 13 bases between them. Germline CDR1 reads DFQATT; CDR2 reads SNEGSKA (reference sequence). As DNA, the CDR3 is TGCAGTGCTAGAGACGGGCACATGGACACGCAGTATTTT. This gives the protein CSARDGHMDTQYF.

This clonotype was counted at least ten times. The gene calls are TRBV12-3 or TRBV12-4 and TRBJ1-1, with 7 bases fitting TRBD1. This CDR3 contains 14 residues. After removal of 6 bases from V and 1 base from J, the junction contained 5 bases not matched to a gene. The CDR3 loop is CASSYRGRNTEAFF. The CDR3 region has the DNA TGTGCCAGCAGCTACAGGGGTCGGAACACTGAAGCTTTCTTT.

In its sample, this clonotype was seen many times. The chain is built from TRBV7-2 and TRBJ1-2, with D perhaps matching TRBD1 (6 bases). The CDR3 is 15 residues long. In germline, CDR1 is SGHTA, CDR2 FQGNSA. V was clipped by 5 bases and J by 5 bases, with 18 bases between them. CDR3 sequence reads: CASSQGGAETYGYTF. DNA for the CDR3: TGTGCCAGCAGCCAAGGGGGGGCGGAGACTTATGGCTACACCTTC.

Of note for this clonotype: Since a much larger clone is just one base distant, this may be a read error. The genes are TRBV5-5 and TRBJ2-1; D might be TRBD1 or TRBD2, each matching 6 bases. Germline assignment: CDR1 SGHKS and CDR2 YYEKEE (reference sequence). The germline V and J ends were trimmed by 4 bases and 0 bases, with 17 bases remaining between them. There are 17 residues in the CDR3. The CDR3 region has the DNA TGTGCCAGCAGCCCGGAAGGGGGACTGAGCTCCTACAATGAGCAGTTCTTC. Its translation is CASSPEGGLSSYNEQFF.

This clonotype was seen many times. The rearrangement uses TRBV20-1 and TRBJ2-3; 9 bases line up with TRBD1. After removal of 4 bases from V and 2 bases from J, the junction contained 10 bases not matched to a gene. The CDR3 runs to 16 residues. The germline V gene encodes CDR1 DFQATT and CDR2 SNEGSKA (reference sequence). Here the CDR3 reads CSATYRGRPVTDTQYF. CDR3 bases: TGCAGTGCTACTTACAGGGGGCGCCCAGTCACAGATACGCAGTATTTT.

V usage is TRBV29-1 and J usage is TRBJ2-3, with TRBD2 identical over 11 bases. Per the germline V gene, CDR1 is SQVTM and CDR2 is ANQGSEA. The CDR3 extends over 13 amino acids. V gave up 6 bases and J gave up 4 bases; unmatched junction bases: 3. The CDR3 DNA reads as TGCAGCGTCCTTAGCGGGGGGGCAGATACGCAGTATTTT. This sequence encodes CSVLSGGADTQYF.

This clonotype has a count of ten or more. The chain employs TRBV20-1 and TRBJ1-5, with D perhaps matching TRBD1 (6 bases). V shed 0 bases and J shed 7 bases, with 13 bases lying between them. The V gene's germline CDR1 is DFQATT and CDR2 SNEGSKA (reference sequence). The CDR3 extends over 14 amino acids. CDR3 sequence reads: CSARDYRGHQPQHF. The DNA for the CDR3 is TGCAGTGCTAGAGATTACCGGGGGCACCAGCCCCAGCATTTT.